The sequence of this TCR beta chain was determined in a study of T cells after yellow fever vaccination. Trimming took 0 bases from V and 14 from J; bases not matched to a gene: 15. CDR1 and CDR2 from the germline V gene are DFQATT and SNEGSKA (reference sequence). The CDR3 extends over 16 amino acids. Each CDR3 protein is one row after TCRdb ran MiXCR on the 5' RACE reads. The repertoire includes some 350,000 distinct CDR3 sequences, around 3.9% of them detected once, and roughly 26% sits in the top ten. This clonotype was seen repeatedly, ten times or more. Antigen unknown. Study conclusions and caveats: Clones from primary vaccination mostly reappeared after the booster (about 97% CD4, just over 85% CD8). The secondary response was weaker but peaked faster, day 5 versus 15. Clonotype sharing between CD4 and CD8 compartments was small.

The sample was PBMCs, taken 5 days after the yellow fever booster vaccination. The clonotype was recovered from a man aged 18 to 29 who received the YFV17D yellow fever vaccine. This chain joins TRBV20-1 and TRBJ1-6; 8 bases align to TRBD1. The CDR3 region has the DNA TGCAGTGCTAGAGATAGACTGAAGGACAGGGTGAAGGCCCTCCACTTT. Translating it yields CSARDRLKDRVKALHF.